Sequencing of this T cell receptor (beta chain) was carried out in a study of post-analysis software for immune sequencing data. Study summary: In terms of disease course, relapsing-remitting, secondary progressive and progressive-relapsing multiple sclerosis were included. Findings of the study overall: Strong co-clustering by F measure was seen for same-batch samples. Patients had higher frequencies than controls of four to six TRBV segments, including TRBV5-6, TRBV5-1 and TRBV20-1. Relative to controls, patients with multiple sclerosis showed significantly lower normalized Chao1 diversity.

Incorporated into the TCR beta cDNA libraries were unique molecular identifiers, which served to reduce PCR and sequencing biases. TCRdb ran MiXCR on the PCR reads and lists one entry per CDR3 protein. This table holds hundreds of thousands of distinct CDR3 sequences, approximately 60% found once. Worth noting for this clonotype: The target antigen is unknown.

This CDR3 has 13 residues. Deletions cut 5 bases from V and 5 bases from J, with 13 bases between. The receptor was isolated from a girl under 10 years old with multiple sclerosis. What was sequenced was blood. The chain carries TRBV12-3 or TRBV12-4 and TRBJ2-7; D is ambiguous. The DNA of the CDR3 is TGTGCCAGCAGTCGCAGACTTCGAGACGAGCAGTACTTC. As protein: CASSRRLRDEQYF.